The 5 T cell receptor beta chains listed next were all sequenced from one sample in a study of cytotoxic CD8 clonotypes in ibrutinib-treated CLL. TCRdb's copy holds only in-frame clones and misses some; the assay was immunoSEQ multiplex PCR. This sample yields 60,000 to 75,000 clones, of which about nine tenths are seen a single time; 3.1% belongs to the top ten. Specimen: PBMCs, collected after 12 months of ibrutinib treatment. These receptors were obtained from a human donor with chronic lymphocytic leukemia.

The chain carries TRBV25-1 and TRBJ2-5; perhaps TRBD2 as D (5 bases). Germline-derived CDR1 and CDR2 are MGHDK and SYGVNS. The CDR3 has 12 residues. V shed 2 bases and J shed 5 bases, with 6 bases lying between them. The CDR3, as DNA: TGTGCCAGCAGTGAAAGAGGGGAGACCCAGTACTTC. Protein: CASSERGETQYF.

In its sample, this clone was seen once. The gene calls are TRBV30 and TRBJ2-5; D might be TRBD1 (6 bases). V gave up 1 base and J gave up 5 bases, with 17 bases separating them. The CDR3 extends over 15 amino acids. The germline V gene has CDR1 GTSNPN and CDR2 SVGIG (reference sequence). CDR3 DNA sequence: TGTGCCTGGAGTGAAGGGCAGGGGAACTTGGAGACCCAGTACTTC. It encodes CAWSEGQGNLETQYF.

V gene TRBV27 combines with J gene TRBJ2-7, with D hard to call. The V gene lost 5 bases and the J gene lost 7 bases, with 18 bases spanning the gap. The V gene's germline CDR1 is MNHEY and CDR2 SMNVEV (reference sequence). This CDR3 is built from 14 residues. The CDR3 region is CASSPSRNPREQYF. The CDR3, as DNA: TGTGCCAGCAGTCCTTCCCGGAACCCGCGGGAGCAGTACTTC.

This clone appeared once. This chain uses TRBV5-1 with TRBJ2-5; D call uncertain. V was pared by 0 bases and J by 4 bases, with 13 bases between. From germline, CDR1 is SGHRS and CDR2 YFSETQ. This CDR3 is 15 amino acids long. This CDR3 reads CASSLVSNERETQYF. CDR3 bases: TGCGCCAGCAGCTTGGTGTCTAATGAAAGAGAGACCCAGTACTTC.

The genes are TRBV5-1 and TRBJ1-4; maybe TRBD1 (5 bases). CDR1 SGHRS and CDR2 YFSETQ come from the germline V gene. This CDR3 contains 15 residues. The V end was cut by 6 bases, the J end by 5 bases, with 17 bases between. In DNA, the CDR3 is TGCGCCAGCACTTACGGGGGTCACGGGAATGAAAAACTGTTTTTT. Amino acids: CASTYGGHGNEKLFF.